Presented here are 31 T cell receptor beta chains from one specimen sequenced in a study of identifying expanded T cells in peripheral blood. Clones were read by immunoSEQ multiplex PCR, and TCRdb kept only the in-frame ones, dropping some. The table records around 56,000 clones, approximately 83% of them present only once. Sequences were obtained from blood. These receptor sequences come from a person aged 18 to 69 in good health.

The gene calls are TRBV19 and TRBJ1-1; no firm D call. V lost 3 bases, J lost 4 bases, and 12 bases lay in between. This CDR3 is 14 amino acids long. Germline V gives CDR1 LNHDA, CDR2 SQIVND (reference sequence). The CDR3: CASSMASRPTEAFF. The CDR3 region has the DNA TGTGCCAGTAGTATGGCCAGCCGTCCCACTGAAGCTTTCTTT.

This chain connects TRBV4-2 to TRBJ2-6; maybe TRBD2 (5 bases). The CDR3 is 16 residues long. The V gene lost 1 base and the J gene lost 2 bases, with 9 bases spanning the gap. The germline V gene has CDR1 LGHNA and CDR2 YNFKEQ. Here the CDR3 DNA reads TGTGCCAGCAGCCAAGGGATCGGGGCTGGGGCCAACGTCCTGACTTTC. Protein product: CASSQGIGAGANVLTF.

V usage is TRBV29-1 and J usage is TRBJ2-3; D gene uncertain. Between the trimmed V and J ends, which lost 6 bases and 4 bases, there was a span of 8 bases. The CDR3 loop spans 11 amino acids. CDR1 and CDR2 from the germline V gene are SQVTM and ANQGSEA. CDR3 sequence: CSVRRADTQYF. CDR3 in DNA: TGCAGCGTCCGTAGGGCAGATACGCAGTATTTT.

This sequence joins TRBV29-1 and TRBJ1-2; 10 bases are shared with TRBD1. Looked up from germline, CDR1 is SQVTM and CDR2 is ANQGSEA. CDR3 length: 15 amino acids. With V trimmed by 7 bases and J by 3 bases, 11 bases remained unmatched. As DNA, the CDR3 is TGCAGCGCCCTGGGCCCCGGGACAGGGGACTATGGCTACACCTTC. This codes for CSALGPGTGDYGYTF.

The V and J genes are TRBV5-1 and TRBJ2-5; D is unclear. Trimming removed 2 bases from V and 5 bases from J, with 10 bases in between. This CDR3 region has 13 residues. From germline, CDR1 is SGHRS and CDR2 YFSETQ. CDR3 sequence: CASSFDAGETQYF. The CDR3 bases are TGCGCCAGCAGCTTTGATGCCGGGGAGACCCAGTACTTC. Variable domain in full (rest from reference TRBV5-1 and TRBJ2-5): KAGVTQTPRYLIKTRGQQVTLSCSPISGHRSVSWYQQTPGQGLQFLFEYFSETQRNKGNFPGRFSGRQFSNSRSEMNVSTLELGDSALYLCASSFDAGETQYFGPGTRLLVL.

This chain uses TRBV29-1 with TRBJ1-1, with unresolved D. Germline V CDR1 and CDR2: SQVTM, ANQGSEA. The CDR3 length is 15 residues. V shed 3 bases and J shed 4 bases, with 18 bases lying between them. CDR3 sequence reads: CSVDSRTVEITEAFF. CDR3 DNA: TGCAGCGTTGATTCGCGTACAGTAGAGATCACTGAAGCTTTCTTT.

CDR3 protein: CASSVANGGNEQFF. Here the CDR3 DNA reads TGTGCCAGCAGCGTAGCCAATGGGGGCAATGAGCAGTTCTTC. The chain has TRBV9 and TRBJ2-1; either TRBD1 or TRBD2 may fit D (5 bases each). Germline CDR1 is SGDLS and CDR2 is YYNGEE. V was clipped by 0 bases and J by 6 bases, with 10 bases between them. The CDR3 loop spans 14 amino acids.

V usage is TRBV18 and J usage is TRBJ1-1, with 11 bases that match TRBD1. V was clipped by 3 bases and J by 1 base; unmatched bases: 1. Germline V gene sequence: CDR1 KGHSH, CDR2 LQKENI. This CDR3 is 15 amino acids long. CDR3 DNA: TGTGCCAGCTCACCCGGGACAGGGGGGAACACTGAAGCTTTCTTT. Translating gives CASSPGTGGNTEAFF.

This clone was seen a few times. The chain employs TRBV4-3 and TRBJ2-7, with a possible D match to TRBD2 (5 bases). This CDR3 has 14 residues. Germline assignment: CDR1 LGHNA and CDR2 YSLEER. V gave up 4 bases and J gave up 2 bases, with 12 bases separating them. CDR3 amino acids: CASSPGKPPYEQYF. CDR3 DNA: TGCGCCAGCAGCCCGGGAAAGCCGCCCTACGAGCAGTACTTC.

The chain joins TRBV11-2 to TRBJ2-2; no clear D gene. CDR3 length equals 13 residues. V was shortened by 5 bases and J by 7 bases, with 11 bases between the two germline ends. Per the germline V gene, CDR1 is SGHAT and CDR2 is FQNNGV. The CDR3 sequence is CASSPAWGGELFF. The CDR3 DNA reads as TGTGCCAGCAGCCCCGCCTGGGGCGGGGAGCTGTTTTTT.

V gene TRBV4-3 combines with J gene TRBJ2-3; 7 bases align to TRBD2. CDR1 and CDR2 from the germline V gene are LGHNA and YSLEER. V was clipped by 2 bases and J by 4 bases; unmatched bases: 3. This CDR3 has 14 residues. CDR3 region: CASSQFTSADTQYF. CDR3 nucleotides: TGCGCCAGCAGCCAATTCACTAGCGCAGATACGCAGTATTTT.

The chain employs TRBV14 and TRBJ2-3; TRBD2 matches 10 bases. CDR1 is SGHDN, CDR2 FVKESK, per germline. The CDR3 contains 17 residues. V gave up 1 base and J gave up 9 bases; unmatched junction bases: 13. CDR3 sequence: CASSQARGASGRYTQYF. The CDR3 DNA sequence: TGTGCCAGCAGCCAAGCTCGGGGGGCTAGCGGGAGATACACGCAGTATTTT.

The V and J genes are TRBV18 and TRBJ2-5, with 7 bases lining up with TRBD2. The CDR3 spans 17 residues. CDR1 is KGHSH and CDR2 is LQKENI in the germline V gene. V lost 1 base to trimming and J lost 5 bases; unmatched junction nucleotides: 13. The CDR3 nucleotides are TGTGCCAGCTCACCACGGAATCTAGCGGACTTTGGGGAGACCCAGTACTTC. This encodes CASSPRNLADFGETQYF.

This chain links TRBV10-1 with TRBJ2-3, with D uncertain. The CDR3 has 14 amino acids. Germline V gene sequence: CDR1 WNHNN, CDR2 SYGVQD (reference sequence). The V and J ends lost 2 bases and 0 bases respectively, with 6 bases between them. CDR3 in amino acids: CASSEGWSTDTQYF. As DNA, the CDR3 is TGCGCCAGCAGTGAGGGGTGGAGCACAGATACGCAGTATTTT.

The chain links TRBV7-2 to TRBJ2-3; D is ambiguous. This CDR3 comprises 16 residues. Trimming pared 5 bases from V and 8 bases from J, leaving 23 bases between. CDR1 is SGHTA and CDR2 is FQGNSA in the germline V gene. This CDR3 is CASSPGQKGPAGTQYF. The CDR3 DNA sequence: TGTGCCAGCAGCCCTGGCCAGAAAGGTCCGGCAGGTACGCAGTATTTT.

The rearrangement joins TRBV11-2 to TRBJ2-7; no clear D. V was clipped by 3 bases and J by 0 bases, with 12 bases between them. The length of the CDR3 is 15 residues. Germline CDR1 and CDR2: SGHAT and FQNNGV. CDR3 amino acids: CASSFIMGSSYEQYF. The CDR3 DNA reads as TGTGCCAGCAGCTTCATTATGGGGTCCTCCTACGAGCAGTACTTC.

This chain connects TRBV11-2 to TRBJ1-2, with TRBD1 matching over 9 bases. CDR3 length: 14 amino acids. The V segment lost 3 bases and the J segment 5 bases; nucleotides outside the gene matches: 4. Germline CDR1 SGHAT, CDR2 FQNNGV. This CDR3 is CASSLTGGTYGYTF. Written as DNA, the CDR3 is TGTGCCAGCAGCTTGACAGGGGGGACTTATGGCTACACCTTC.

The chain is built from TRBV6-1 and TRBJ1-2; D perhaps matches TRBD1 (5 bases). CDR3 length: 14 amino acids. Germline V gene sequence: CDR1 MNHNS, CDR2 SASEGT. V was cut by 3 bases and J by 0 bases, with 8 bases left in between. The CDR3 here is CASSDQGSNYGYTF. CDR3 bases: TGTGCCAGCAGTGACCAGGGATCTAACTATGGCTACACCTTC.

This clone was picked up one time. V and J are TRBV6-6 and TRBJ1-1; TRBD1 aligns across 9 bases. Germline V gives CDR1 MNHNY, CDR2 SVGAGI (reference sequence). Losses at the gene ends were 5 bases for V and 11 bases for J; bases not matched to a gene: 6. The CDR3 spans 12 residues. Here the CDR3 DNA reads TGTGCCAGCAGTATTCGGGACAGGGACGCTTTCTTT. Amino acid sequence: CASSIRDRDAFF.

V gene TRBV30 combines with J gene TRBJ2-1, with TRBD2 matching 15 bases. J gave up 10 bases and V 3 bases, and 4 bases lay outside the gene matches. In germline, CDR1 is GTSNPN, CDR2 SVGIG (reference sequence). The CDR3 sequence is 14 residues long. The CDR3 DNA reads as TGTGCCTGGAGCGCCGGACTAGCGGGAGGGGAGCAGTTCTTC. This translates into CAWSAGLAGGEQFF.

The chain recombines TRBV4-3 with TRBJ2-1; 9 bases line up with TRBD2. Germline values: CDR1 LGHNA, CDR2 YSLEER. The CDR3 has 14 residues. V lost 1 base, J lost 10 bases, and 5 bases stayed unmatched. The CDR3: CASSQGTSGREQFF. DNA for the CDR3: TGCGCCAGCAGCCAAGGAACAAGCGGGAGGGAGCAGTTCTTC.

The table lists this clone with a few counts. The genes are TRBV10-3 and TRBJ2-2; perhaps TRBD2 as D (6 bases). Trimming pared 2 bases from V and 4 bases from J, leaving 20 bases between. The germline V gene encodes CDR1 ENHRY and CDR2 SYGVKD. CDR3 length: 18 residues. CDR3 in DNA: TGTGCCATCAGTGAGCCCACTTCGAGTGGCGGGGTCACCGGGGAGCTGTTTTTT. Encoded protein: CAISEPTSSGGVTGELFF.

CDR3 in amino acids: CASSFPLLTYGYTF. The CDR3, as DNA: TGTGCCAGCAGTTTTCCTCTTCTCACCTATGGCTACACCTTC. V and J are TRBV27 and TRBJ1-2; D ambiguous. This CDR3 is built from 14 residues. Per germline, CDR1 MNHEY and CDR2 SMNVEV (reference sequence). V was clipped by 3 bases and J by 4 bases, with 12 bases between them.

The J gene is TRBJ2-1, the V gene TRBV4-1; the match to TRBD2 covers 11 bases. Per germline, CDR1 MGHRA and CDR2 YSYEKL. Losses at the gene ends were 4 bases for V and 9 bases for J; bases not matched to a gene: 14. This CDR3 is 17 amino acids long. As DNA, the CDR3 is TGCGCCAGCAGCCCGGGACTAGCGGTGGGGCTAGGTAGTGAGCAGTTCTTC. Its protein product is CASSPGLAVGLGSEQFF.

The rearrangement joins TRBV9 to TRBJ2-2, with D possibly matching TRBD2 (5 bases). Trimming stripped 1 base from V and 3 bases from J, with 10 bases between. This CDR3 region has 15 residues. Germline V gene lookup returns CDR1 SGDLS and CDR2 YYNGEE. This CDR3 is CASSVRGSDTGELFF. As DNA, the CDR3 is TGTGCCAGCAGCGTAAGAGGGAGCGACACCGGGGAGCTGTTTTTT.

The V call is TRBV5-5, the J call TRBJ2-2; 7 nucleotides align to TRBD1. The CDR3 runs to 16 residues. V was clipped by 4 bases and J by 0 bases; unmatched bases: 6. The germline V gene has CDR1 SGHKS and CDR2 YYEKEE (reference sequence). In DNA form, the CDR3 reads TGTGCCAGCAGCGCGTCAGACAGGGCGAACACCGGGGAGCTGTTTTTT. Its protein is CASSASDRANTGELFF.

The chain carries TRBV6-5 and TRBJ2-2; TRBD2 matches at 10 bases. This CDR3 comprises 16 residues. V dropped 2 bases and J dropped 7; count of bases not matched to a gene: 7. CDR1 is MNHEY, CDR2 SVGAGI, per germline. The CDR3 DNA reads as TGTGCCAGCAGTTACAGAGCGGGGGGGCAGAGCGGGGAGCTGTTTTTT. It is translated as CASSYRAGGQSGELFF.

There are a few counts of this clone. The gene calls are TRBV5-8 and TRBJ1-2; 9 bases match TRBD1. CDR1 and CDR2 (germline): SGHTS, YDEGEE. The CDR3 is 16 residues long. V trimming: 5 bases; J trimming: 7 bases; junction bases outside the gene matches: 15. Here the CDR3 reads CASRPPWTGAEAGYTF. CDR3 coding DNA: TGTGCCAGCAGGCCACCCTGGACAGGGGCCGAAGCTGGCTACACCTTC.

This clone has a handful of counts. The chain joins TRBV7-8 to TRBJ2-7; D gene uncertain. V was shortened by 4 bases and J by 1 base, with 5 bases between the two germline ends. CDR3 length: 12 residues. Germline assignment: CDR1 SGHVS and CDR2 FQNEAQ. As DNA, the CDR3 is TGTGCCAGCAGCTCTGTTTCCTACGAGCAGTACGTC. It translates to CASSSVSYEQYV.

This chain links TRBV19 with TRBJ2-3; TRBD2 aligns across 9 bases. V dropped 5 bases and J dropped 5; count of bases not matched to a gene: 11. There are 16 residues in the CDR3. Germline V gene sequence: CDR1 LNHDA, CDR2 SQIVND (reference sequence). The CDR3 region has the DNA TGTGCCAGTAGTTTATCGCGGGGGGGCCACATAGATACGCAGTATTTT. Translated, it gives CASSLSRGGHIDTQYF.

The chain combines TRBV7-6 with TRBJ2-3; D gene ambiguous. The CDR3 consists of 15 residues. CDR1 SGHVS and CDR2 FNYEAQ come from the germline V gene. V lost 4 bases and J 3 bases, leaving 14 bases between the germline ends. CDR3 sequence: CASSSGVGPTDTQYF. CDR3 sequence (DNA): TGTGCCAGCAGCTCTGGTGTGGGCCCAACAGATACGCAGTATTTT.